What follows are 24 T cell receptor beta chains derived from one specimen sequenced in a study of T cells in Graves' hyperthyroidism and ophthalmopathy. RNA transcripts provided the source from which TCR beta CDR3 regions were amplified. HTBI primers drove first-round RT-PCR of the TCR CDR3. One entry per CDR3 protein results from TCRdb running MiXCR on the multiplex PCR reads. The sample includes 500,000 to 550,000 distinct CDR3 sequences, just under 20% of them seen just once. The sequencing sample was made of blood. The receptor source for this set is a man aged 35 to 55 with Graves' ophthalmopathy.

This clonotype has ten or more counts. Here the CDR3 reads CASELAQGNYEQYF. Written as DNA, the CDR3 is TGTGCCAGCGAGTTGGCACAGGGCAACTACGAGCAGTACTTC. This chain connects TRBV28 to TRBJ2-7; a weak D match, TRBD1 (6 bases). The CDR3 runs 14 residues. V was clipped by 8 bases and J by 3 bases, with 17 bases between them. The germline V gene encodes CDR1 MDHEN and CDR2 SYDVKM.

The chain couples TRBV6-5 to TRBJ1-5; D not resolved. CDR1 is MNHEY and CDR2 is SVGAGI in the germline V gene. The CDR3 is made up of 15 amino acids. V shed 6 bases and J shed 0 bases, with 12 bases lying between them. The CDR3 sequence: CASRVGQNSNQPQHF. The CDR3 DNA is TGTGCCAGCAGAGTCGGTCAGAATAGCAATCAGCCCCAGCATTTT.

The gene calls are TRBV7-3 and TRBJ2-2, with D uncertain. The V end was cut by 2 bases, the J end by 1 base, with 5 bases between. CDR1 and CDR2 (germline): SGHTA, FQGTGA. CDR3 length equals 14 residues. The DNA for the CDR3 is TGTGCCAGCAGCTTAGAGAAGAACACCGGGGAGCTGTTTTTT. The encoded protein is CASSLEKNTGELFF.

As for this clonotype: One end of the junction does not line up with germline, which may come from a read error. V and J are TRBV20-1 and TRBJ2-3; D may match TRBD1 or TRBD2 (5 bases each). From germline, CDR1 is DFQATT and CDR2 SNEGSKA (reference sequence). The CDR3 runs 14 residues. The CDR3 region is CSVRPGTTTDTRYF. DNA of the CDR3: TGCAGTGTTAGGCCGGGGACGACCACAGATACGCGGTATTTT.

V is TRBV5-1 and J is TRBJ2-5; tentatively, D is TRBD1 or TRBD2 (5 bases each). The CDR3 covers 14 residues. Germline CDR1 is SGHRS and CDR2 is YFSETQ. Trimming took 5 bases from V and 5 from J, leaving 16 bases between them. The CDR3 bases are TGCGCCAGCAGAACGACCTACGAGGGGGAGACCCAGTACTTC. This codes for CASRTTYEGETQYF.

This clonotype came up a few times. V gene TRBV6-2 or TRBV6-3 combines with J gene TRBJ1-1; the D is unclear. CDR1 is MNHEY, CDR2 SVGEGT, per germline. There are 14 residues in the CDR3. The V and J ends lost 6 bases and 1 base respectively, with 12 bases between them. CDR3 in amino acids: CASRFGDGNTEAFF. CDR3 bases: TGTGCCAGCAGGTTCGGTGACGGGAACACTGAAGCTTTCTTT.

DNA of the CDR3: TGTGCCAGCAGCACATTAGCGGGAGTGGGTGAAGATACGCAGTATTTT. Translated: CASSTLAGVGEDTQYF. The chain combines TRBV13 with TRBJ2-3; 9 positions agree with TRBD2. There are 16 residues in the CDR3. Trimming took 5 bases from V and 5 from J; bases not matched to a gene: 11. From germline, CDR1 is PRHDT and CDR2 FYEKMQ (reference sequence).

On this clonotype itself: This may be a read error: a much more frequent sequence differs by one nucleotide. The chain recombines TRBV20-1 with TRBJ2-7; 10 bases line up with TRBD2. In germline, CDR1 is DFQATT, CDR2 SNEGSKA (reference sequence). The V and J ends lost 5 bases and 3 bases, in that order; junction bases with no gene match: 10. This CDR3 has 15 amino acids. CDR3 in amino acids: CSAWDLAGVFYEQYF. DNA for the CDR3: TGCAGTGCTTGGGACCTAGCGGGAGTTTTCTACGAGCAGTACTTC.

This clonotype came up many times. In nucleotides, the CDR3 is TGTGCCAGCAGCAAGGGACAGCTGAACGAGCAGTACTTC. Protein product: CASSKGQLNEQYF. This chain uses TRBV11-2 with TRBJ2-7; 7 nucleotides agree with TRBD1. V gave up 5 bases and J gave up 5 bases; unmatched junction bases: 6. This CDR3 comprises 13 residues. Germline-derived CDR1 and CDR2 are SGHAT and FQNNGV. Filled out from reference TRBV11-2 and TRBJ2-7, the complete variable domain reads EAGVAQSPRYKIIEKRQSVAFWCNPISGHATLYWYQQILGQGPKLLIQFQNNGVVDDSQLPKDRFSAERLKGVDSTLKIQPAKLEDSAVYLCASSKGQLNEQYFGPGTRLTVT.

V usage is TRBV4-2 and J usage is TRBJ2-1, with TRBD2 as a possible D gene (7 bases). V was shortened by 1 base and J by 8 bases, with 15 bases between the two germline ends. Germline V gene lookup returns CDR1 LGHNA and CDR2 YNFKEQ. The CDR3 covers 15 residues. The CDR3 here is CASSQVGGAGDEQFF. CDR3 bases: TGTGCCAGCAGCCAAGTAGGGGGGGCTGGAGATGAGCAGTTCTTC.

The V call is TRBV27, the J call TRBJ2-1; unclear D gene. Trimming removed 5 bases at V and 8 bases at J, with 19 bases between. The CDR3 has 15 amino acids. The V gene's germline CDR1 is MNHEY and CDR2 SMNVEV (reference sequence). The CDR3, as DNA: TGTGCCAGCAGTCTCGAAAATCCTAGAGTCCATGAGCAGTTCTTC. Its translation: CASSLENPRVHEQFF.

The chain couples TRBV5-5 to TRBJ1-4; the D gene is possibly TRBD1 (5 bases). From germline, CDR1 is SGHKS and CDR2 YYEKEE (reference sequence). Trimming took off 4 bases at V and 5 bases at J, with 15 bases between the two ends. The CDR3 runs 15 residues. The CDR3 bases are TGTGCCAGCAGCCCGTACAGGAGTTTAAATGAAAAACTGTTTTTT. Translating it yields CASSPYRSLNEKLFF.

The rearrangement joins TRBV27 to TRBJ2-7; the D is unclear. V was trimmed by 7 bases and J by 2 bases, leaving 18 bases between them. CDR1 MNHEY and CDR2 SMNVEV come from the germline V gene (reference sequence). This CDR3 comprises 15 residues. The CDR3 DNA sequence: TGTGCCAGCAACCCAGGACCCCAAGTTCCCTACGAGCAGTACTTC. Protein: CASNPGPQVPYEQYF.

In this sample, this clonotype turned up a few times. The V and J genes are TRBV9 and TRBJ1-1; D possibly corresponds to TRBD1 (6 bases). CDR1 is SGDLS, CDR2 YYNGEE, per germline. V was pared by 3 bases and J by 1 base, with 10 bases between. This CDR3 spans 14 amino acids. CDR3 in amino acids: CASSGTGSNTEAFF. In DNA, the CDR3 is TGTGCCAGCAGCGGCACAGGGTCGAACACTGAAGCTTTCTTT.

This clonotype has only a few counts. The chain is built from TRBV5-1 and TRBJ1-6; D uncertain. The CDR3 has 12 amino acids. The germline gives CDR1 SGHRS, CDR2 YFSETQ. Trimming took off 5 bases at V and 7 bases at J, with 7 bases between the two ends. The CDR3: CASRQDNSPLHF. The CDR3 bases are TGCGCCAGCAGGCAAGACAATTCACCCCTCCACTTT.

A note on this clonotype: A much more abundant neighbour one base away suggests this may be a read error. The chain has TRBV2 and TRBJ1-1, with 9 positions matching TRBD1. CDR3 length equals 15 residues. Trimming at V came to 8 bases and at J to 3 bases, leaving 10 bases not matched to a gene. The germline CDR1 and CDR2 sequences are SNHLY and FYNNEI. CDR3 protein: CASGGRTGADTEAFF. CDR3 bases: TGTGCCAGCGGTGGTCGGACAGGGGCGGACACTGAAGCTTTCTTT. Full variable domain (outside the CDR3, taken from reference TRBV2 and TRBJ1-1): EPEVTQTPSHQVTQMGQEVILRCVPISNHLYFYWYRQILGQKVEFLVSFYNNEISEKSEIFDDQFSVERPDGSNFTLKIRSTKLEDSAMYFCASGGRTGADTEAFFGQGTRLTVV.

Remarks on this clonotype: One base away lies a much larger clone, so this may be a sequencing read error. The CDR3 DNA follows: TGTGCCAGCAGGTCCAGAACTGAAGCTTTCTTT. Residues: CASRSRTEAFF. The V gene is TRBV6-1, the J gene TRBJ1-1; D not certain. V dropped 6 bases and J dropped 5 bases, with 7 bases sitting between them. The CDR3 consists of 11 residues. Germline loops: CDR1 MNHNS, CDR2 SASEGT.

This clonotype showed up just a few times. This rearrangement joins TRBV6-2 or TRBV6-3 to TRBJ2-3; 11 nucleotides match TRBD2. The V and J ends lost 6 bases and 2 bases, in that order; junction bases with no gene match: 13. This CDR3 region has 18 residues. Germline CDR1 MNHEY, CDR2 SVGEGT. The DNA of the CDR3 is TGTGCCAGCAGCCGCCGCGGGAGACTAGCGGGGCTCACAGATACGCAGTATTTT. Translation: CASSRRGRLAGLTDTQYF.

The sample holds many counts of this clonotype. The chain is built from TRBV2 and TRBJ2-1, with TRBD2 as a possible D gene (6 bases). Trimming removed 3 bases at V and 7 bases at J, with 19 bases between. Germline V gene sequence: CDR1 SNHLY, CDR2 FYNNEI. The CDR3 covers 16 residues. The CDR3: CASSERLGVPHNEQFF. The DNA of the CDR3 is TGTGCCAGCAGTGAGCGACTAGGCGTACCCCATAATGAGCAGTTCTTC. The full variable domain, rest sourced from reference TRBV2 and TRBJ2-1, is EPEVTQTPSHQVTQMGQEVILRCVPISNHLYFYWYRQILGQKVEFLVSFYNNEISEKSEIFDDQFSVERPDGSNFTLKIRSTKLEDSAMYFCASSERLGVPHNEQFFGPGTRLTVL.

This chain's CDR3 is CASRGSAGGAGELFF. In nucleotides, the CDR3 is TGTGCCAGTAGGGGGAGTGCCGGCGGGGCCGGGGAGCTGTTTTTT. The chain links TRBV19 to TRBJ2-2, with D maybe TRBD2 (6 bases). Trimming left V 6 bases short and J 6 bases short, with 17 bases between. This CDR3 has 15 residues. Germline CDR1 is LNHDA and CDR2 is SQIVND (reference sequence).

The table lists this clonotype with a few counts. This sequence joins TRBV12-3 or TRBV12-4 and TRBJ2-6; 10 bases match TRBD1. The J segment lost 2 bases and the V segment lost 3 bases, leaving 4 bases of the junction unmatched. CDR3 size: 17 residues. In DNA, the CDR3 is TGTGCCAGCAGTTTCCCGACAGGGGGCGCTGGGGCCAACGTCCTGACTTTC. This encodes CASSFPTGGAGANVLTF.

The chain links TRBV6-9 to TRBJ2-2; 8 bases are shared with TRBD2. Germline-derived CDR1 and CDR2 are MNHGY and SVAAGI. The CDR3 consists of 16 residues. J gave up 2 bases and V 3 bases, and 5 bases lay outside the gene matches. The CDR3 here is CASSYGRGPNTGELFF. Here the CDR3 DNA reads TGTGCCAGCAGTTACGGGAGGGGACCAAACACCGGGGAGCTGTTTTTT.

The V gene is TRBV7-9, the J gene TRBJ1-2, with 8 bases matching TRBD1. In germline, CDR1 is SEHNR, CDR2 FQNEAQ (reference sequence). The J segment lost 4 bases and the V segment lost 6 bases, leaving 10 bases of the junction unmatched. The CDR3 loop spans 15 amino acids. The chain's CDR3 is CASSTGQGDGYGYTF. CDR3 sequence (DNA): TGTGCCAGCAGTACCGGACAGGGTGATGGCTATGGCTACACCTTC.

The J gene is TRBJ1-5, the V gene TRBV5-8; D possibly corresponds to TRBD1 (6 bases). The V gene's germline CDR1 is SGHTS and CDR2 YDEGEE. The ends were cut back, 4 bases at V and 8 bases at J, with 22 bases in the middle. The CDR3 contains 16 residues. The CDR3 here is CASSTGTTGHMEPQHF. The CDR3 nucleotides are TGTGCCAGCAGCACCGGAACTACAGGGCACATGGAGCCCCAGCATTTT.